A single sample gave rise to the 31 T cell receptor beta chains below, sequenced in a study of blood T cell repertoires in COVID-19. Data came from immunoSEQ multiplex PCR; TCRdb stores just in-frame clones and leaves some out. The table includes approximately 260,000 clones, about 87% detected once. The specimen was peripheral blood. These TCRs come from a woman between 35 and 50 years old with acute or convalescent COVID-19.

The chain employs TRBV27 and TRBJ1-1; no firm D call. Trimming removed 6 bases at V and 4 bases at J, with 15 bases between. Germline V gene sequence: CDR1 MNHEY, CDR2 SMNVEV (reference sequence). The CDR3 has 14 amino acids. CDR3 coding DNA: TGTGCCAGCAGACCCTTCGGGAGGGCCACTGAAGCTTTCTTT. Translated: CASRPFGRATEAFF.

The genes are TRBV10-3 and TRBJ1-2; unclear D gene. Germline V gene lookup returns CDR1 ENHRY and CDR2 SYGVKD. The CDR3 loop spans 16 amino acids. Trimming removed 4 bases from V and 2 bases from J, with 17 bases in between. The DNA of the CDR3 is TGTGCCATCAGTGTCCCCGGGAGAGGCCCAAACTATGGCTACACCTTC. Amino acid sequence: CAISVPGRGPNYGYTF.

This clone turned up a few times. The V gene is TRBV5-6, the J gene TRBJ1-2; D is uncertain. V lost 5 bases, J lost 6 bases, and 17 bases lay in between. The CDR3 spans 14 residues. CDR1 is SGHDT and CDR2 is YYEEEE in the germline V gene. This CDR3 reads CASRFLFERDGYTF. CDR3 in DNA: TGTGCCAGCAGGTTCCTATTTGAGCGAGATGGCTACACCTTC.

A note on this clone: Other DNA sequences in the sample encode the same CDR3. This chain links TRBV2 with TRBJ1-5, with 9 bases that match TRBD1. This CDR3 has 13 amino acids. V was pared by 6 bases and J by 4 bases, with 1 base of the junction left unmatched. Germline V gives CDR1 SNHLY, CDR2 FYNNEI. CDR3 sequence reads: CASRDRGNQPQHF. In DNA form, the CDR3 reads TGTGCCAGCAGGGACAGGGGAAATCAGCCCCAGCATTTT.

The chain carries TRBV6-1 and TRBJ1-3; D remains unclear. Per germline, CDR1 MNHNS and CDR2 SASEGT. CDR3 length equals 15 residues. V was trimmed by 2 bases and J by 2 bases, leaving 10 bases between them. CDR3 sequence (DNA): TGTGCCAGCAGTGAACAGGAGGATGCTGGAAACACCATATATTTT. Amino acid sequence: CASSEQEDAGNTIYF.

The genes are TRBV7-2 and TRBJ1-5; no reliable D call. The CDR3 contains 15 residues. CDR1 and CDR2 from the germline V gene are SGHTA and FQGNSA. The ends were cut back, 1 base at V and 0 bases at J, with 7 bases in the middle. The CDR3 DNA is TGTGCCAGCAGCTTAGGAGTCTATAGCAATCAGCCCCAGCATTTT. Protein: CASSLGVYSNQPQHF.

The chain couples TRBV6-2 or TRBV6-3 to TRBJ2-7, with 11 bases fitting TRBD2. Per germline, CDR1 MNHEY and CDR2 SVGEGT. The V gene end was trimmed by 2 bases and the J gene end by 0 bases; junction bases not matched to a gene: 9. This CDR3 is built from 18 residues. The CDR3 coding sequence is TGTGCCAGCAGTTACGATGGGACTAGCGGCTCGAGCTCCTACGAGCAGTACGTC. Translation gives CASSYDGTSGSSSYEQYV.

CDR3 bases: TGTGCCAGCTCACCACGGGGAGATACGCCCCAGCATTTT. Protein product: CASSPRGDTPQHF. The chain combines TRBV18 with TRBJ1-5; D is unclear. Per germline, CDR1 KGHSH and CDR2 LQKENI. With 1 base removed from V and 9 bases from J, the gap between germline ends came to 10 bases. This CDR3 region has 13 residues.

The chain couples TRBV18 to TRBJ1-6; no firm D call. V was cut by 4 bases and J by 9 bases, with 10 bases left in between. The length of the CDR3 is 13 residues. The V gene's germline CDR1 is KGHSH and CDR2 LQKENI. This CDR3 is CASSQETRSPLHF. The CDR3 nucleotides read TGTGCCAGCTCACAGGAGACTCGTTCACCCCTCCACTTT.

The chain recombines TRBV6-1 with TRBJ1-1, with 10 bases fitting TRBD1. This CDR3 has 14 residues. V dropped 3 bases and J dropped 9; count of bases not matched to a gene: 7. Germline V gene sequence: CDR1 MNHNS, CDR2 SASEGT. The chain's CDR3 is CASSDIGDRGQAFF. The CDR3, as DNA: TGTGCCAGCAGTGACATCGGGGACAGGGGTCAAGCTTTCTTT.

In this sample, this clone turned up once. The chain has TRBV9 and TRBJ2-3, with 8 nucleotides matching TRBD1. Trimming took 3 bases from V and 4 from J; bases not matched to a gene: 10. The CDR3 is made up of 16 amino acids. Germline lookup yields CDR1 SGDLS and CDR2 YYNGEE. In DNA, the CDR3 is TGTGCCAGCAGCGCTAATGACAGGGGTATCGCAGATACGCAGTATTTT. This gives the protein CASSANDRGIADTQYF.

The J gene is TRBJ1-3, the V gene TRBV5-1, with TRBD1 as a possible D gene (5 bases). The CDR3 contains 17 residues. The V gene lost 1 base and the J gene lost 1 base, with 15 bases spanning the gap. Germline loops: CDR1 SGHRS, CDR2 YFSETQ. The CDR3 here is CASSLSSGSGSGNTIYF. The CDR3 coding sequence is TGCGCCAGCAGCTTGTCCTCAGGGTCGGGTTCTGGAAACACCATATATTTT.

The rearrangement uses TRBV5-1 and TRBJ1-1; possible D gene TRBD1, 5 bases. There are 12 residues in the CDR3. The germline gives CDR1 SGHRS, CDR2 YFSETQ. The V gene lost 6 bases and the J gene lost 5 bases, with 11 bases spanning the gap. The CDR3 DNA reads TGCGCCAGCATGGGGGAGGGAACTGAAGCTTTCTTT. Protein sequence: CASMGEGTEAFF.

This clone was found once. V gene TRBV29-1 combines with J gene TRBJ1-5; possibly TRBD1 for D (5 bases). Trimming stripped 3 bases from V and 5 bases from J, with 14 bases between. This CDR3 spans 14 amino acids. Germline V gives CDR1 SQVTM, CDR2 ANQGSEA. The CDR3 here is CSVDGDRPDQPQHF. The CDR3 nucleotides are TGCAGCGTTGATGGAGACAGACCCGATCAGCCCCAGCATTTT.

The CDR3 sequence is CASSQEGGGAGYTF. Written as DNA, the CDR3 is TGTGCCAGCAGCCAAGAAGGGGGAGGGGCCGGCTACACCTTC. V usage is TRBV3-1 (or the pseudogene TRBV3-2) and J usage is TRBJ1-2, with D maybe TRBD1 (6 bases). V gave up 0 bases and J gave up 8 bases, with 13 bases separating them. The CDR3 covers 14 residues. The germline V gene encodes CDR1 LGHDT and CDR2 YNNKEL (reference sequence).

The rearrangement links TRBV5-1 to TRBJ2-2, with 12 bases matching TRBD1. The germline V gene has CDR1 SGHRS and CDR2 YFSETQ. The junction had 6 bases not matched to a gene; V was cut back by 4 bases and J by 2 bases. This CDR3 has 17 amino acids. CDR3 sequence: CASSVGQGASNTGELFF. Here the CDR3 DNA reads TGCGCCAGCAGCGTGGGACAGGGGGCCTCTAACACCGGGGAGCTGTTTTTT.

The V and J genes are TRBV14 and TRBJ1-6; no firm D call. The germline gives CDR1 SGHDN, CDR2 FVKESK. The CDR3 spans 13 residues. The V gene lost 0 bases and the J gene lost 12 bases, with 9 bases spanning the gap. The CDR3 spells CASSQDQALPLHF. The CDR3 coding sequence is TGTGCCAGCAGCCAAGATCAAGCTCTACCCCTCCACTTT. Full variable domain (remainder filled in from reference TRBV14 and TRBJ1-6): EAGVTQFPSHSVIEKGQTVTLRCDPISGHDNLYWYRRVMGKEIKFLLHFVKESKQDESGMPNNRFLAERTGGTYSTLKVQPAELEDSGVYFCASSQDQALPLHFGNGTRLTVT.

The chain combines TRBV7-9 with TRBJ1-1, with a weak D call TRBD1 (5 bases). Germline V gene sequence: CDR1 SEHNR, CDR2 FQNEAQ (reference sequence). This CDR3 region has 15 residues. V shed 0 bases and J shed 5 bases, with 13 bases lying between them. The chain's CDR3 is CASSLAGDPRTEAFF. The CDR3 DNA reads TGTGCCAGCAGCTTAGCAGGGGATCCGAGGACTGAAGCTTTCTTT.

The genes are TRBV5-6 and TRBJ1-6, with D perhaps TRBD1 (5 bases). Trimming cost V 4 bases and J 9 bases, with 14 bases left between them. The CDR3 loop spans 14 amino acids. Germline V gives CDR1 SGHDT, CDR2 YYEEEE. The CDR3 sequence: CASSGRQWGSPLHF. Written as DNA, the CDR3 is TGTGCCAGCAGCGGTAGACAGTGGGGTTCACCCCTCCACTTT.

V is TRBV19 and J is TRBJ2-5; 11 nucleotides agree with TRBD1. J was trimmed by 2 bases and V by 8 bases; bases with no gene match: 7. CDR1 and CDR2 from the germline V gene are LNHDA and SQIVND (reference sequence). This CDR3 region has 15 residues. The CDR3 reads CASSGQGAGQETQYF. CDR3 DNA sequence: TGTGCCAGTTCCGGACAGGGGGCCGGACAAGAGACCCAGTACTTC. Complete variable domain (other parts from reference TRBV19 and TRBJ2-5): DGGITQSPKYLFRKEGQNVTLSCEQNLNHDAMYWYRQDPGQGLRLIYYSQIVNDFQKGDIAEGYSVSREKKESFPLTVTSAQKNPTAFYLCASSGQGAGQETQYFGPGTRLLVL.

This clone has just a few counts. J is TRBJ1-2 and V is TRBV21-1; the table's TRBD1 call for D was not verified on the DNA. TRBV21-1 is reported as a pseudogene. The CDR3 contains 16 residues. The CDR3 sequence is CASSKGGTGANYGYTF. In DNA, the CDR3 is TGTGCCAGCAGCAAAGGGGGGACAGGAGCTAACTATGGCTACACCTTC.

The chain is built from TRBV29-1 and TRBJ2-1; 7 bases agree with TRBD1. Trimming took 4 bases from V and 5 from J; bases not matched to a gene: 11. The CDR3 runs 15 residues. Germline CDR1 is SQVTM and CDR2 is ANQGSEA. CDR3 region: CSVAPGTALHNEQFF. The CDR3 bases are TGCAGCGTTGCCCCCGGGACAGCCCTCCACAATGAGCAGTTCTTC.

This rearrangement joins TRBV29-1 to TRBJ1-1; TRBD1 agrees at 7 bases. The CDR3 has 12 residues. CDR1 and CDR2 (germline): SQVTM, ANQGSEA. V trimming: 7 bases; J trimming: 4 bases; junction bases outside the gene matches: 6. CDR3 residues: CSASNRGTEAFF. The CDR3 bases are TGCAGCGCCTCAAACAGGGGCACTGAAGCTTTCTTT. The entire variable domain, with the rest obtained from reference TRBV29-1 and TRBJ1-1, is as follows: SAVISQKPSRDICQRGTSLTIQCQVDSQVTMMFWYRQQPGQSLTLIATANQGSEATYESGFVIDKFPISRPNLTFSTLTVSNMSPEDSSIYLCSASNRGTEAFFGQGTRLTVV.

The V and J genes are TRBV3-1 (or the pseudogene TRBV3-2) and TRBJ1-2; a weak D match, TRBD1 (5 bases). The V gene lost 0 bases and the J gene lost 4 bases, with 15 bases spanning the gap. The CDR3 is 16 residues long. Germline-derived CDR1 and CDR2 are LGHDT and YNNKEL (reference sequence). CDR3 DNA sequence: TGTGCCAGCAGCCAAGATTGGAGGGGAGGGGCCTATGGCTACACCTTC. Encoded protein: CASSQDWRGGAYGYTF.

The chain has TRBV4-1 and TRBJ2-3, with TRBD1 as a possible D gene (5 bases). The CDR3 sequence is 18 residues long. Per germline, CDR1 MGHRA and CDR2 YSYEKL. Between the trimmed V and J ends, which lost 2 bases and 2 bases, there was a span of 20 bases. CDR3 amino acids: CASSQFYTIRVPTDTQYF. The CDR3 DNA reads as TGCGCCAGCAGCCAATTTTATACGATCAGGGTCCCCACAGATACGCAGTATTTT.

In DNA, the CDR3 is TGTGCCAGCTCACCCCGGACGGACAGGGGGCTTTACACTGAAGCTTTCTTT. Translating gives CASSPRTDRGLYTEAFF. The chain carries TRBV18 and TRBJ1-1; 11 bases map to TRBD1. From germline, CDR1 is KGHSH and CDR2 LQKENI. The CDR3 contains 17 residues. J was trimmed by 3 bases and V by 3 bases; bases with no gene match: 9.

The rearrangement uses TRBV27 and TRBJ1-1; maybe TRBD1 (5 bases). V lost 1 base and J 5 bases, leaving 14 bases between the germline ends. The CDR3 contains 15 residues. CDR1 is MNHEY, CDR2 SMNVEV, per germline (reference sequence). This CDR3 reads CASSLFGRVGTEAFF. The CDR3 DNA reads TGTGCCAGCAGTTTATTTGGCAGGGTTGGTACTGAAGCTTTCTTT.

The J gene is TRBJ2-7, the V gene TRBV28; 12 bases are a match to TRBD2. Germline CDR1 is MDHEN and CDR2 is SYDVKM. CDR3 length: 14 residues. Trimming removed 3 bases from V and 7 bases from J; junction bases left unmatched: 4. CDR3: CASSFLAGGSEQYV. The CDR3 coding sequence is TGTGCCAGCAGTTTTCTAGCGGGGGGGTCTGAGCAGTACGTC.

The V call is TRBV7-3, the J call TRBJ2-2; D remains ambiguous. The CDR3 loop spans 14 amino acids. From germline, CDR1 is SGHTA and CDR2 FQGTGA. Trimming took off 4 bases at V and 2 bases at J, with 8 bases between the two ends. As DNA, the CDR3 is TGTGCCAGCAGCTCCTACAGAAACACCGGGGAGCTGTTTTTT. As protein: CASSSYRNTGELFF.

This clone was seen a few times. This rearrangement joins TRBV29-1 to TRBJ1-2, with a weak D call TRBD1 (6 bases). This CDR3 has 13 residues. V lost 3 bases and J lost 4, with 12 bases in between. Germline CDR1 SQVTM, CDR2 ANQGSEA. CDR3 in DNA: TGCAGCGTTGATCGGGGGGCCTCCTATGGCTACACCTTC. It is translated as CSVDRGASYGYTF. Full variable domain (rest looked up from reference TRBV29-1 and TRBJ1-2): SAVISQKPSRDICQRGTSLTIQCQVDSQVTMMFWYRQQPGQSLTLIATANQGSEATYESGFVIDKFPISRPNLTFSTLTVSNMSPEDSSIYLCSVDRGASYGYTFGSGTRLTVV.

The chain has TRBV30 and TRBJ2-2; D is unresolved. The ends were cut back, 4 bases at V and 1 base at J, with 13 bases in the middle. CDR1 and CDR2 from the germline V gene are GTSNPN and SVGIG (reference sequence). The CDR3 has 15 amino acids. CDR3 nucleotides: TGTGCCTGGACCACCCCGGAGCTGAACACCGGGGAGCTGTTTTTT. Protein sequence: CAWTTPELNTGELFF.